A single sample is the source of the 32 T cell receptor beta chains below, sequenced in a study of monozygotic twins with cystic fibrosis (dated by TCRdb to about 2021). The library was made by the immunoSEQ multiplex PCR assay. Not all clones reach the TCRdb copy of this immuneACCESS table, which keeps in-frame sequences only. Checked studies attribute under half of the gap to unresolved V genes and leave the rest unexplained. This sample comprises tens of thousands of clones, around 96% of them detected only once. The top ten hold 2.7% of the sample. The sample was blood. Receptors were obtained from a girl aged 2 to 9 with cystic fibrosis.

This chain links TRBV2 with TRBJ2-7; 11 positions agree with TRBD1. Germline V gene data show CDR1 as SNHLY and CDR2 as FYNNEI. V shed 7 bases, J shed 3 bases, and the junction held 5 bases outside the gene matches. The CDR3 length is 14 residues. The CDR3 nucleotides are TGTGCCAGCAAGGCGGGACAGGGGGACTACGAGCAGTACTTC. It encodes CASKAGQGDYEQYF.

This clone was counted a few times. Other DNA sequences in the same sample also yield this CDR3. This chain joins TRBV9 and TRBJ2-7; TRBD1 aligns across 10 bases. The CDR3 covers 14 residues. The V and J ends lost 4 bases and 5 bases, in that order; junction bases with no gene match: 6. Germline CDR1 is SGDLS and CDR2 is YYNGEE. This chain's CDR3 is CASSPWTGGDEQYF. The CDR3 bases are TGTGCCAGCAGCCCTTGGACAGGGGGAGACGAGCAGTACTTC.

The chain is built from TRBV4-2 and TRBJ1-5; D gene uncertain. Trimming cost V 2 bases and J 2 bases, with 13 bases left between them. Germline V lookup: CDR1 LGHNA, CDR2 YNFKEQ. The CDR3 runs 16 residues. Here the CDR3 DNA reads TGTGCCAGCAGCCAATTTCTGGTTGGGGGCAATCAGCCCCAGCATTTT. As protein: CASSQFLVGGNQPQHF.

The V gene is TRBV4-3, the J gene TRBJ2-1; D ambiguous. Germline lookup yields CDR1 LGHNA and CDR2 YSLEER. The CDR3 covers 15 residues. Trimming shortened V by 0 bases and J by 0 bases, and 6 bases separated the two germline ends. The CDR3 region is CASSQDRDSYNEQFF. The CDR3 DNA is TGCGCCAGCAGCCAAGACAGAGACTCCTACAATGAGCAGTTCTTC.

This chain joins TRBV13 and TRBJ2-7, with 8 bases aligning to TRBD2. The CDR3 loop spans 15 amino acids. The trim removed 3 bases at V and 5 bases at J, leaving 9 bases unmatched. Germline V gene lookup returns CDR1 PRHDT and CDR2 FYEKMQ (reference sequence). The CDR3 here is CASSFGKAGEHEQYF. The DNA for the CDR3 is TGTGCCAGCAGCTTTGGCAAAGCGGGGGAGCACGAGCAGTACTTC.

V usage is TRBV30 and J usage is TRBJ1-2; 9 bases are shared with TRBD1. The length of the CDR3 is 16 residues. Germline CDR1 is GTSNPN and CDR2 is SVGIG (reference sequence). J was trimmed by 5 bases and V by 0 bases; bases with no gene match: 10. In nucleotides, the CDR3 is TGTGCCTGGAGTGTACTTCGCACAGGGGGCGGTTATGGCTACACCTTC. It specifies CAWSVLRTGGGYGYTF.

The rearrangement joins TRBV5-1 to TRBJ2-7; the D gene is possibly TRBD1 (6 bases). The CDR3 is 15 amino acids. CDR1 SGHRS and CDR2 YFSETQ come from the germline V gene. V gave up 4 bases and J gave up 0 bases, with 14 bases separating them. CDR3 loop: CASSPFRQVSYEQYF. For the CDR3, the DNA is TGCGCCAGCAGCCCCTTTCGACAGGTCTCCTACGAGCAGTACTTC.

V and J are TRBV4-3 and TRBJ2-6; D is undetermined. CDR1 LGHNA and CDR2 YSLEER come from the germline V gene. V gave up 0 bases and J gave up 4 bases, with 7 bases separating them. This CDR3 spans 15 amino acids. CDR3 residues: CASSQDLAGANVLTF. DNA of the CDR3: TGCGCCAGCAGCCAAGATCTCGCGGGGGCCAACGTCCTGACTTTC.

The J gene is TRBJ1-2, the V gene TRBV14; D ambiguous. Germline V gene lookup returns CDR1 SGHDN and CDR2 FVKESK. The CDR3 sequence is 15 residues long. Trimming shortened V by 1 base and J by 6 bases, and 15 bases separated the two germline ends. This chain's CDR3 is CASSQAHLPGDGYTF. As DNA, the CDR3 is TGTGCCAGCAGCCAAGCCCACCTACCGGGCGATGGCTACACCTTC.

This clone was counted a single time. This sequence joins TRBV5-6 and TRBJ2-7, with a weak D call TRBD2 (5 bases). The V and J ends lost 0 bases and 6 bases respectively, with 19 bases between them. Germline CDR1 is SGHDT and CDR2 is YYEEEE. The CDR3 spans 16 residues. The CDR3: CASSLAGVSSLGEQYF. The CDR3 DNA reads TGTGCCAGCAGCTTGGCCGGGGTTTCCTCTTTGGGCGAGCAGTACTTC.

J is TRBJ2-5 and V is TRBV4-1; D remains unclear. Trimming shortened V by 4 bases and J by 7 bases, and 10 bases separated the two germline ends. The CDR3 is 12 residues long. Germline V gene lookup returns CDR1 MGHRA and CDR2 YSYEKL. In nucleotides, the CDR3 is TGCGCCAGCAGCCCCCCGGAAGGGACCCAGTACTTC. Protein product: CASSPPEGTQYF.

The J gene is TRBJ1-1, the V gene TRBV5-1; the D gene is possibly TRBD1 (6 bases). The CDR3 has 14 residues. Germline CDR1 is SGHRS and CDR2 is YFSETQ. Deletions cut 3 bases from V and 1 base from J, with 10 bases between. CDR3 residues: CASSYSQGNTEAFF. In DNA, the CDR3 is TGCGCCAGCAGCTACTCACAGGGGAACACTGAAGCTTTCTTT. The whole variable domain, remainder taken from reference TRBV5-1 and TRBJ1-1, is KAGVTQTPRYLIKTRGQQVTLSCSPISGHRSVSWYQQTPGQGLQFLFEYFSETQRNKGNFPGRFSGRQFSNSRSEMNVSTLELGDSALYLCASSYSQGNTEAFFGQGTRLTVV.

The CDR3 loop reads CASSIAGSGYEQYF. CDR3 coding DNA: TGTGCCAGTAGTATAGCGGGATCGGGCTACGAGCAGTACTTC. The chain is built from TRBV19 and TRBJ2-7; D possibly corresponds to TRBD2 (5 bases). Trimming took 1 base from V and 3 from J, leaving 10 bases between them. Per the germline V gene, CDR1 is LNHDA and CDR2 is SQIVND (reference sequence). The CDR3 totals 14 residues. The full variable domain, rest sourced from reference TRBV19 and TRBJ2-7, is DGGITQSPKYLFRKEGQNVTLSCEQNLNHDAMYWYRQDPGQGLRLIYYSQIVNDFQKGDIAEGYSVSREKKESFPLTVTSAQKNPTAFYLCASSIAGSGYEQYFGPGTRLTVT.

CDR3 coding DNA: TGTGCCAGCAGCCAAGATTTCGGCGGGAGGGATGAGCAGTTCTTC. Translating gives CASSQDFGGRDEQFF. This chain uses TRBV4-2 with TRBJ2-1; 9 positions agree with TRBD2. Germline V gene sequence: CDR1 LGHNA, CDR2 YNFKEQ. The V and J ends lost 0 bases and 8 bases, in that order; junction bases with no gene match: 5. The CDR3 contains 15 residues.

Worth noting for this clone: Other DNA sequences in the same sample also yield this CDR3. This chain connects TRBV18 to TRBJ2-7; no clear D gene. V was cut by 2 bases and J by 1 base, with 3 bases left in between. Per the germline V gene, CDR1 is KGHSH and CDR2 is LQKENI. This CDR3 has 12 residues. For the CDR3, the DNA is TGTGCCAGCTCACCAAGTTCCTACGAGCAGTACTTC. Protein sequence: CASSPSSYEQYF.

This clone appeared a single time. The chain employs TRBV6-1 and TRBJ1-5; D gene ambiguous. CDR1 and CDR2 from the germline V gene are MNHNS and SASEGT. Deletions cut 0 bases from V and 3 bases from J, with 6 bases between. The CDR3 is made up of 14 amino acids. CDR3 sequence (DNA): TGTGCCAGCAGTGAAGCGACCGACAATCAGCCCCAGCATTTT. Translating gives CASSEATDNQPQHF.

This clone was seen a single time. This chain links TRBV2 with TRBJ2-2; D possibly matches TRBD1 or TRBD2 (6 bases each). CDR3 length equals 16 residues. Between the trimmed V and J ends, which lost 1 base and 1 base, there was a span of 10 bases. Germline V gene data show CDR1 as SNHLY and CDR2 as FYNNEI. The CDR3 DNA follows: TGTGCCAGCAGTGAAGGAGGGGGGAAGAACACCGGGGAGCTGTTTTTT. Its translation: CASSEGGGKNTGELFF.

This clone was observed a single time. The chain combines TRBV6-1 with TRBJ2-7, with D tentatively TRBD2 (5 bases). CDR3 length: 15 residues. V was pared by 8 bases and J by 4 bases, with 21 bases between. Germline V gives CDR1 MNHNS, CDR2 SASEGT. CDR3 sequence: CASSAPVLVMYEQYF. The CDR3 DNA reads TGTGCCAGCTCCGCCCCGGTACTAGTTATGTACGAGCAGTACTTC.

The rearrangement links TRBV4-3 to TRBJ1-2; no clear D. Trimming pared 2 bases from V and 0 bases from J, leaving 10 bases between. Germline CDR1 LGHNA, CDR2 YSLEER. CDR3 length: 15 residues. CDR3 in DNA: TGCGCCAGCAGCCAATTGACAAGAGCTAACTATGGCTACACCTTC. Translation: CASSQLTRANYGYTF.

The chain combines TRBV6-4 with TRBJ1-1; TRBD1 aligns across 10 bases. Germline V gene sequence: CDR1 MRHNA, CDR2 SNTAGT. Trimming removed 5 bases from V and 5 bases from J; junction bases left unmatched: 8. There are 15 residues in the CDR3. CDR3 sequence (DNA): TGTGCCAGCAGTTATCAGGGGACAGGGGTGACTGAAGCTTTCTTT. Translated: CASSYQGTGVTEAFF.

The chain joins TRBV7-9 to TRBJ1-1; no reliable D call. The CDR3 totals 12 residues. With 6 bases removed from V and 5 bases from J, the gap between germline ends came to 10 bases. Germline V gene data show CDR1 as SEHNR and CDR2 as FQNEAQ (reference sequence). CDR3 in amino acids: CASRGGQTEAFF. CDR3 nucleotide sequence: TGTGCCAGCAGGGGCGGGCAGACTGAAGCTTTCTTT.

The chain has TRBV2 and TRBJ2-3; perhaps TRBD1 as D (6 bases). V was cut by 11 bases and J by 2 bases, with 17 bases left in between. Germline assignment: CDR1 SNHLY and CDR2 FYNNEI. This CDR3 has 14 residues. The CDR3 region has the DNA TGTGCCGGGGGCGCTAGCTTAGACACAGATACGCAGTATTTT. Encoded protein: CAGGASLDTDTQYF.

The V and J genes are TRBV2 and TRBJ2-7; D remains ambiguous. The CDR3 is 14 amino acids. Germline loops: CDR1 SNHLY, CDR2 FYNNEI. V gave up 2 bases and J gave up 6 bases, with 14 bases separating them. The CDR3 nucleotides read TGTGCCAGCAGTGAACAAGGACCCAGCCCCGAGCAGTACTTC. This encodes CASSEQGPSPEQYF.

The V gene is TRBV6-1, the J gene TRBJ2-7, with a tentative D call TRBD2 (6 bases). Trimming pared 4 bases from V and 7 bases from J, leaving 20 bases between. The length of the CDR3 is 15 residues. Per germline, CDR1 MNHNS and CDR2 SASEGT. The CDR3 here is CASSASLLDRGEQYF. CDR3 DNA: TGTGCCAGCAGTGCTTCCTTACTAGACCGGGGGGAGCAGTACTTC.

The chain employs TRBV5-5 and TRBJ1-2; 8 positions agree with TRBD1. This CDR3 is 15 amino acids long. Unmatched junction bases numbered 5, after V lost 0 bases and J lost 4 bases. CDR1 and CDR2 (germline): SGHKS, YYEKEE (reference sequence). The CDR3 region has the DNA TGTGCCAGCAGCTTGGCGCGTACAGGGGGCTATGGCTACACCTTC. Its protein is CASSLARTGGYGYTF.

The chain has TRBV27 and TRBJ1-2, with D tentatively TRBD1 (6 bases). V lost 6 bases, J lost 8 bases, and 19 bases lay in between. This CDR3 has 14 amino acids. Germline CDR1 is MNHEY and CDR2 is SMNVEV (reference sequence). This CDR3 is CASRPPGGLGGYTF. CDR3 nucleotides: TGTGCCAGCAGACCCCCCGGGGGGCTAGGGGGCTACACCTTC.

In this sample, this clone turned up once. The chain carries TRBV29-1 and TRBJ2-5, with D possibly TRBD1 on 6 matching bases. CDR1 SQVTM and CDR2 ANQGSEA come from the germline V gene. V lost 7 bases and J 2 bases, leaving 14 bases between the germline ends. The CDR3 is 13 residues long. CDR3 bases: TGCAGCGCATCCGGGACAAGTCAAGAGACCCAGTACTTC. Protein sequence: CSASGTSQETQYF.

V and J are TRBV6-1 and TRBJ2-1; unclear D gene. Per the germline V gene, CDR1 is MNHNS and CDR2 is SASEGT. V gave up 5 bases and J gave up 5 bases, with 16 bases separating them. The CDR3 contains 15 residues. The CDR3 DNA is TGTGCCAGCAGTACGAACAAAGGCTGGGACAATGAGCAGTTCTTC. This codes for CASSTNKGWDNEQFF.

This clone was detected only once. This sequence joins TRBV18 and TRBJ2-7, with D perhaps TRBD1 (5 bases). This CDR3 is built from 13 residues. V was shortened by 5 bases and J by 5 bases, with 13 bases between the two germline ends. CDR1 is KGHSH and CDR2 is LQKENI in the germline V gene. In DNA form, the CDR3 reads TGTGCCAGCTCAGAGGAGATAGGGGACGAGCAGTACTTC. This translates into CASSEEIGDEQYF.

V is TRBV5-5 and J is TRBJ2-1; tentative D call: TRBD2 (6 bases). Germline-derived CDR1 and CDR2 are SGHKS and YYEKEE (reference sequence). This CDR3 has 14 amino acids. V was trimmed by 4 bases and J by 2 bases, leaving 10 bases between them. CDR3 region: CASSRETTYNEQFF. CDR3 coding DNA: TGTGCCAGCAGCCGGGAGACGACCTACAATGAGCAGTTCTTC.

V gene TRBV5-4 combines with J gene TRBJ2-3; TRBD1 aligns across 12 bases. This CDR3 is built from 15 residues. The V segment lost 4 bases and the J segment 6 bases; nucleotides outside the gene matches: 6. Germline V gene sequence: CDR1 SGHNT, CDR2 YYREEE (reference sequence). The CDR3 loop reads CASSLRDRGLDTQYF. CDR3 in DNA: TGTGCCAGCAGCCTAAGGGACAGGGGGCTGGATACGCAGTATTTT. The entire variable domain, with the rest obtained from reference TRBV5-4 and TRBJ2-3, is as follows: ETGVTQSPTHLIKTRGQQVTLRCSSQSGHNTVSWYQQALGQGPQFIFQYYREEENGRGNFPPRFSGLQFPNYSSELNVNALELDDSALYLCASSLRDRGLDTQYFGPGTRLTVL.

V gene TRBV30 combines with J gene TRBJ1-5, with a possible D match to TRBD1 (6 bases). The ends were cut back, 5 bases at V and 0 bases at J, with 11 bases in the middle. Germline V gene sequence: CDR1 GTSNPN, CDR2 SVGIG (reference sequence). The length of the CDR3 is 14 residues. In nucleotides, the CDR3 is TGTGCCTGGGATACAGGGCTTAGCAATCAGCCCCAGCATTTT. It encodes CAWDTGLSNQPQHF.